A single sample is the source of the 5 T cell receptor beta chains below, sequenced in a study of OX40 agonist ivuxolimab in advanced cancers. Data came from immunoSEQ multiplex PCR; TCRdb stores just in-frame clones and leaves some out. The sample includes tens of thousands of clones, roughly 80% of them seen just once. Material: CD4+ or CD8+ T cells sorted from blood, obtained in a trial of the OX40 agonist ivuxolimab. These receptors originate from an adult with an advanced solid tumor such as melanoma, head and neck, liver or kidney cancer.

The chain combines TRBV28 with TRBJ2-7; 8 nucleotides match TRBD1. Germline V gene data show CDR1 as MDHEN and CDR2 as SYDVKM. The CDR3 extends over 14 amino acids. V shed 1 base, J shed 3 bases, and the junction held 2 bases outside the gene matches. CDR3 nucleotide sequence: TGTGCCAGCAGTTTATCCGGACAGGGCTACGAGCAGTACTTC. Encoded protein: CASSLSGQGYEQYF. Full variable domain (missing parts from reference TRBV28 and TRBJ2-7): DVKVTQSSRYLVKRTGEKVFLECVQDMDHENMFWYRQDPGLGLRLIYFSYDVKMKEKGDIPEGYSVSREKKERFSLILESASTNQTSMYLCASSLSGQGYEQYFGPGTRLTVT.

The CDR3 region is CASSWDREETQYF. The CDR3 coding sequence is TGTGCCAGCAGCTGGGACAGGGAAGAGACCCAGTACTTC. This sequence joins TRBV7-2 and TRBJ2-5; 9 bases map to TRBD1. V gave up 4 bases and J gave up 3 bases; unmatched junction bases: 0. The CDR3 covers 13 residues. The germline CDR1 and CDR2 sequences are SGHTA and FQGNSA. Looking up the rest from reference TRBV7-2 and TRBJ2-5 gives the full variable domain: GAGVSQSPSNKVTEKGKDVELRCDPISGHTALYWYRQSLGQGLEFLIYFQGNSAPDKSGLPSDRFSAERTGGSVSTLTIQRTQQEDSAVYLCASSWDREETQYFGPGTRLLVL.

The chain employs TRBV28 and TRBJ1-5; 8 nucleotides line up with TRBD1. The junction had 13 bases not matched to a gene; V was cut back by 7 bases and J by 5 bases. CDR3 size: 16 residues. In germline, CDR1 is MDHEN, CDR2 SYDVKM. The CDR3 coding sequence is TGTGCCAGCAAGGACAGGGCTAACATGAACTATCAGCCCCAGCATTTT. It encodes CASKDRANMNYQPQHF.

The chain couples TRBV28 to TRBJ2-7; D assignment may be TRBD1 or TRBD2 (5 bases each). Deletions cut 2 bases from V and 3 bases from J, with 17 bases between. This CDR3 has 16 amino acids. Germline V gives CDR1 MDHEN, CDR2 SYDVKM. The DNA for the CDR3 is TGTGCCAGCAGTTTAGGGGGATGGAAGGGGTACTACGAGCAGTACTTC. Protein: CASSLGGWKGYYEQYF.

The V and J genes are TRBV19 and TRBJ1-6; TRBD1 might be the D (6 bases). Between the trimmed V and J ends, which lost 2 bases and 11 bases, there was a span of 16 bases. The CDR3 has 15 amino acids. Germline V gene lookup returns CDR1 LNHDA and CDR2 SQIVND (reference sequence). CDR3 DNA sequence: TGTGCCAGTAGTATATACAGACAGGAGGGAGCACCCCTCCACTTT. It specifies CASSIYRQEGAPLHF.